The rows below give T cell receptor beta chains drawn from one sample of a study of T cells expressing NK-cell markers. TCRdb reprocessed the 5' RACE reads and stores each CDR3 protein as one record, lacking DNA. The sample holds about 300,000 distinct CDR3 sequences. The sequenced material came from blood T cells: a sorted CD56 or NKG2C T cell subset, CD4+ or CD8+ T cells, or bulk PBMC T cells (not recorded which). The source is a woman between 18 and 70 years old in good health. Both conserved end residues are part of each CDR3.

V gene: TRBV29-1
J gene: TRBJ2-1
CDR3 protein: CSVSYRDRGMNEQFF

V gene: TRBV6-4
J gene: TRBJ2-2
CDR3 protein: CASSDSFGGANTGELFF

V gene: TRBV7-9
J gene: TRBJ2-3
CDR3 protein: CASSLDPMRTDTQYF

V gene: TRBV20-1
J gene: TRBJ2-7
CDR3 protein: CSAQSGTGRGEQYF

V gene: TRBV12-3/TRBV12-4
J gene: TRBJ1-1
CDR3 protein: CASSLGLRNTEAFF

V gene: TRBV29-1
J gene: TRBJ2-5
CDR3 protein: CSVEKGGRGETQYF

V gene: TRBV5-1
J gene: TRBJ2-2
CDR3 protein: CASSLPSGTNTGELFF

V gene: TRBV20-1
J gene: TRBJ1-1
CDR3 protein: CSAKPPVLWTEAFF

V gene: TRBV29-1
J gene: TRBJ1-2
CDR3 protein: CSVGQGGGYTF

V gene: TRBV7-2
J gene: TRBJ1-2
CDR3 protein: CASSFSGTLDAVGYTF

V gene: TRBV7-6
J gene: TRBJ2-3
CDR3 protein: CASSLTRPSTDTQYF

V gene: TRBV20-1
J gene: TRBJ1-4
CDR3 protein: CSAREGTVTNEKLFF

V gene: TRBV12-3/TRBV12-4
J gene: TRBJ2-5
CDR3 protein: CASSFRSQAGLETQYF

V gene: TRBV9
J gene: TRBJ1-2
CDR3 protein: CASSPRLETLNYGYTF

V gene: TRBV5-1
J gene: TRBJ2-5
CDR3 protein: CASSFGLAGEETQYF

V gene: TRBV5-5
J gene: TRBJ1-1
CDR3 protein: CASSGGQGRGMNTEAFF

V gene: TRBV7-2
J gene: TRBJ2-3
CDR3 protein: CASSLSAGGLTDTQYF

V gene: TRBV4-1
J gene: TRBJ1-1
CDR3 protein: CASSQVDLGFVNTEAFF

V gene: TRBV7-2
J gene: TRBJ2-1
CDR3 protein: CASMGSDNSYNEQFF

V gene: TRBV5-4
J gene: TRBJ2-5
CDR3 protein: CASSEGTRKETQYF

V gene: TRBV20-1
J gene: TRBJ2-1
CDR3 protein: CSAPPWAGLSNEQFF

V gene: TRBV7-2
J gene: TRBJ2-1
CDR3 protein: CASSLGLAVNNEQFF

V gene: TRBV30
J gene: TRBJ1-3
CDR3 protein: CAWSVRQVGNTIYF

V gene: TRBV3-1
J gene: TRBJ1-4
CDR3 protein: CASSPKGTRGEKLFF

V gene: TRBV10-3
J gene: TRBJ1-6
CDR3 protein: CAISEGGSSNSPLHF

V gene: TRBV7-2
J gene: TRBJ2-7
CDR3 protein: CASSHSLSYEQYF

V gene: TRBV5-5
J gene: TRBJ2-3
CDR3 protein: CASSFGRARDTQYF

V gene: TRBV7-2
J gene: TRBJ1-5
CDR3 protein: CASSSTGLQHF

V gene: TRBV20-1
J gene: TRBJ2-7
CDR3 protein: CSALAGLGVYEQYF

V gene: TRBV29-1
J gene: TRBJ2-2
CDR3 protein: CSVGRRGGSGLFF

V gene: TRBV12-3/TRBV12-4
J gene: TRBJ1-5
CDR3 protein: CASSLRMAGPQPQHF

V gene: TRBV29-1
J gene: TRBJ2-3
CDR3 protein: CSTLLTDTQYF

V gene: TRBV19
J gene: TRBJ2-3
CDR3 protein: CASRWRGARTDTQYF

V gene: TRBV7-3
J gene: TRBJ1-1
CDR3 protein: CASSLTGRGSDTEAFF

V gene: TRBV4-3
J gene: TRBJ1-4
CDR3 protein: CASSPLAGGEKLFF

V gene: TRBV20-1
J gene: TRBJ2-6
CDR3 protein: CSAPSRGANVLTF

V gene: TRBV7-2
J gene: TRBJ2-1
CDR3 protein: CASSLLAIQRDAEQFF

V gene: TRBV7-2
J gene: TRBJ1-6
CDR3 protein: CASSLVGDRDSPLHF

V gene: TRBV4-2
J gene: TRBJ2-1
CDR3 protein: CASSLAGPQRGYNEQFF

V gene: TRBV5-1
J gene: TRBJ2-7
CDR3 protein: CASSWRVTYEQYF

V gene: TRBV20-1
J gene: TRBJ2-1
CDR3 protein: CSARRPSGGGEQFF

V gene: TRBV6-1
J gene: TRBJ1-2
CDR3 protein: CASSEHVLGRDYGYTF

V gene: TRBV12-3/TRBV12-4
J gene: TRBJ2-3
CDR3 protein: CASSPHGGEDTQYF

V gene: TRBV29-1
J gene: TRBJ2-1
CDR3 protein: CSARRRLAGGYEQFF

V gene: TRBV20-1
J gene: TRBJ2-1
CDR3 protein: CSALLAGGPYNEQFF

V gene: TRBV6-2/TRBV6-3
J gene: TRBJ1-5
CDR3 protein: CASRRGQRSNQPQHF

V gene: TRBV4-3
J gene: TRBJ2-7
CDR3 protein: CASSQETSYEQYF

V gene: TRBV7-8
J gene: TRBJ2-7
CDR3 protein: CASSLGTGGGEQYF

V gene: TRBV20-1
J gene: TRBJ2-3
CDR3 protein: CSARDRLAGLPDTQYF

V gene: TRBV12-3/TRBV12-4
J gene: TRBJ2-1
CDR3 protein: CASSRESYNEQFF

V gene: TRBV7-8
J gene: TRBJ2-1
CDR3 protein: CASSLGGLASYNEQFF

V gene: TRBV2
J gene: TRBJ2-2
CDR3 protein: CASRRVDRAGTGELFF

V gene: TRBV12-3/TRBV12-4
J gene: TRBJ2-3
CDR3 protein: CASSLGNPGPRTDTQYF

V gene: TRBV5-1
J gene: TRBJ2-7
CDR3 protein: CASSLGQGISGHSYEQYF

V gene: TRBV20-1
J gene: TRBJ1-5
CDR3 protein: CSARDPNIGDRATDQPQHF

V gene: TRBV6-1
J gene: TRBJ2-1
CDR3 protein: CASSLRDRGLYEQFF

V gene: TRBV20-1
J gene: TRBJ1-4
CDR3 protein: CSAITGEKLFF

V gene: TRBV12-5
J gene: TRBJ2-5
CDR3 protein: CASGSGQGGENQETQYF

V gene: TRBV7-8
J gene: TRBJ1-6
CDR3 protein: CASSFLMGTDRNSPLHF